The source of this T cell receptor beta chain is a study of STAT3 mutations in large granular lymphocyte leukemia. Overall study findings and caveats: Every T-cell large granular lymphocyte leukemia patient had at least one immunodominant TCR beta clonotype. In several patients, dominant TCR clone burden exceeded STAT3 mutant burden. A small but highly pathogenic clone may have been missed. After therapy, about 35% of the 18 patients switched clonotypes, all new clones STAT3 wild type.

Concerning this clone: No antigen is known for it.

The V end was cut by 3 bases, the J end by 2 bases, with 17 bases between. The CDR3 is 15 amino acids. Germline CDR1 reads SQVTM; CDR2 reads ANQGSEA. The table came from immunoSEQ multiplex PCR; TCRdb's copy has only in-frame clones and leaves some out. The sample consists of fewer than 20,000 clones, about 83% of them appearing once. V gene TRBV29-1 combines with J gene TRBJ2-7, with D perhaps given as TRBD1 or TRBD2 (5 bases each). The receptor was derived from a man in his fifties with T-cell large granular lymphocyte leukemia. Some clones in this sample may be carry-over from other donors' samples. Sequenced input: peripheral blood mononuclear cells. The CDR3 region has the DNA TGCAGCGTTGACGGGGCACGGGACGGAGCCTACGAGCAGTACTTC. Its protein product is CSVDGARDGAYEQYF.